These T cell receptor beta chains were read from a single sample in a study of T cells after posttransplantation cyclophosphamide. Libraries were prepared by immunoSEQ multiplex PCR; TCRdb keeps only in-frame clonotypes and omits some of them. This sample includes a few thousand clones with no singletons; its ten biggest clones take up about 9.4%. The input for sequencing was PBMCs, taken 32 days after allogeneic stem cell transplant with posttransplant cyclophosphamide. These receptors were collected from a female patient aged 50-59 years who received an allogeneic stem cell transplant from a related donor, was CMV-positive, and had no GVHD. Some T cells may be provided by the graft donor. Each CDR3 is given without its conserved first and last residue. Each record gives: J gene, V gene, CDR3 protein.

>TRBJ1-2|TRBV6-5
ASSIQGANYGYT
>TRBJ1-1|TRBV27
ASSFPAGEAF
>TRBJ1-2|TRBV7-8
ASSPRQGSSRYGYT
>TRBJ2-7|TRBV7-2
ASSFSSPYEQY
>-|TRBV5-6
ASSSIDFYEQY
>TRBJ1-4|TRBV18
ASSPGTGYEKLF
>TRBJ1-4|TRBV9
ASSGPAGGKLF
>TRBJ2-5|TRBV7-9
ASSSNTGQETQY
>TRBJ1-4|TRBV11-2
ASRLGQTAYNEKLF
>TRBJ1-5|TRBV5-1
ASSPLGQGNQPQH
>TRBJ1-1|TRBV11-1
ASSARNTEAF
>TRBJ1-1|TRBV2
ASSEANRGYHTEAF
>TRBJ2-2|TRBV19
ASSITVTGLIGELF
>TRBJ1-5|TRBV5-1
ASSLVGGGQPQH
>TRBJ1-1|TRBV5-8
ASSETRGLSTEAF
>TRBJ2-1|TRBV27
ASIPLGTSPGSYNEQF
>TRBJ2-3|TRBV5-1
ASSTTVSDTQY
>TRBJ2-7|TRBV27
ASRLEEGDYWEQY
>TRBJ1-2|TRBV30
AWSVQLNYGYT
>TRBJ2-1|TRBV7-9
ASSWGGTVQF
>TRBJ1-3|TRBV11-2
ASSLGGGGNTIY
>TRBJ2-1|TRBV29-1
SVGSDNEQF
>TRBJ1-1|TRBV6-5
ASSSRGTEAF
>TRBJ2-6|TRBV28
ASRPGQGLSSGANVLT
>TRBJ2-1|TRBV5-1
ASSLRQGVYNEQF
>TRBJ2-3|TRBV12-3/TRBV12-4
ASSLLNRGLAVT
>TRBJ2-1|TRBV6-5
ASSPSGRTGVEQF
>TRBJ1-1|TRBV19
ASSDRGGTEAF
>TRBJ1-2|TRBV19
ASSTRDNNYGYT
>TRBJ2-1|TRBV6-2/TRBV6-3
ASSRGRGAIYEQF
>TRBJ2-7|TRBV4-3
ASSQDRFYEQY
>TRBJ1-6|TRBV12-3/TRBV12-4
ASSSTGNSPLH
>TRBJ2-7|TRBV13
ASSLGAGGSYEQY
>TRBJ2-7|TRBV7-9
ASSSDPGQQYNNEQY
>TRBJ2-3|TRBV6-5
ASSYSLVRQSDTQY
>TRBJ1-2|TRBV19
ASTNRAGYT
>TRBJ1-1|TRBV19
ASSESGGWRTEAF
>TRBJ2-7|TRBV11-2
ASSLRGGGIVAYEQY
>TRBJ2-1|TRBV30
AWSVTPSTSGRAGNEQF
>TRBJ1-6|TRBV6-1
ASSERSGGAPPLH
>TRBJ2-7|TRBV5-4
ASGRESTGEQY
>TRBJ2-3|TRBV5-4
ASSSGTSGTDTQY
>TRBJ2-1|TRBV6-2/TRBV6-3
ASSYSADTQSNEQF
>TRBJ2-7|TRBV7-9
ASSFVQGATYEQY
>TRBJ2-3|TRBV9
ASSSGLAGRADTQY
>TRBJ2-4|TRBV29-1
SLLAGDKNIQY
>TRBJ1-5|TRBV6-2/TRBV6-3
ASSYYLPTGNQPQH
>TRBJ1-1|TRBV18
ASSLSVADTEAF
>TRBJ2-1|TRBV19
ASSIPPPGNEQF
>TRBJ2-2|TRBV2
ASSYSVGVGVTSTGELF
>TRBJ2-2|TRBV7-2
ASSLLTGSTGELF
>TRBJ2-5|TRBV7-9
ASSPSGSGETQY
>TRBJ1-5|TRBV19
ASSPGHNSNQPQH
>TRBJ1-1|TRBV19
ASSIGPQNTEAF
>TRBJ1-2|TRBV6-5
ASTRGMPGGGYT
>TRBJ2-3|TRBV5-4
ASSPRRGSPDTQY
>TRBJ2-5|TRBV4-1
ASSQEQGAWETQY